Below are 21 T cell receptor beta chains sequenced from a single sample in a study of technical replicates of blood from four donors. This table comes from immunoSEQ multiplex PCR, and its TCRdb copy is limited to in-frame clones, with some not included. The table lists around 68,000 clones, 95% to 97% of them singletons. Specimen: T cells isolated from PBMCs. The receptors shown here come from a human donor in good health.

The chain has TRBV28 and TRBJ1-5, with 7 bases matching TRBD1. The V gene end was trimmed by 7 bases and the J gene end by 2 bases; junction bases not matched to a gene: 11. Germline V gives CDR1 MDHEN, CDR2 SYDVKM. The length of the CDR3 is 16 residues. The chain's CDR3 is CASNPRRDSGNQPQHF. The DNA for the CDR3 is TGTGCCAGCAACCCACGTCGGGACAGCGGCAATCAGCCCCAGCATTTT.

The chain recombines TRBV7-2 with TRBJ2-7; no clear D. The V end lost 5 bases, the J end lost 0 bases, and 8 bases lay between the germline ends. The CDR3 runs 13 residues. Germline-derived CDR1 and CDR2 are SGHTA and FQGNSA. CDR3: CASSPPSSYEQYF. The CDR3 DNA follows: TGTGCCAGCAGCCCCCCCAGCTCCTACGAGCAGTACTTC. Complete variable domain (other parts from reference TRBV7-2 and TRBJ2-7): GAGVSQSPSNKVTEKGKDVELRCDPISGHTALYWYRQSLGQGLEFLIYFQGNSAPDKSGLPSDRFSAERTGGSVSTLTIQRTQQEDSAVYLCASSPPSSYEQYFGPGTRLTVT.

V is TRBV6-5 and J is TRBJ2-4; 9 bases match TRBD2. CDR3 length: 15 amino acids. CDR1 and CDR2 (germline): MNHEY, SVGAGI. Losses at the gene ends were 4 bases for V and 7 bases for J; bases not matched to a gene: 8. The CDR3 sequence: CASSSTGREGNIQYF. The CDR3 DNA reads as TGTGCCAGCAGTTCCACGGGGCGGGAGGGTAACATTCAGTACTTC.

The chain uses TRBV10-1 and TRBJ1-1; 8 bases agree with TRBD1. V was clipped by 5 bases and J by 6 bases; unmatched bases: 14. CDR3 length: 16 residues. Germline V CDR1 and CDR2: WNHNN, SYGVQD (reference sequence). The CDR3 DNA is TGCGCCAGCAGTCTGACAGGGGACTCCCTCGGGGCTGAAGCTTTCTTT. The encoded protein is CASSLTGDSLGAEAFF.

The genes are TRBV28 and TRBJ1-2; a possible D gene is TRBD1 (6 bases). Germline CDR1 is MDHEN and CDR2 is SYDVKM. The CDR3 is 12 residues long. V shed 6 bases and J shed 12 bases, with 17 bases lying between them. DNA of the CDR3: TGTGCCAGCAGCATTAACAGGGTTTCAGACACCTTC. It is translated as CASSINRVSDTF.

This chain uses TRBV5-4 with TRBJ1-1, with D possibly matching TRBD1 (5 bases). The germline V gene encodes CDR1 SGHNT and CDR2 YYREEE (reference sequence). The length of the CDR3 is 15 residues. V gave up 4 bases and J gave up 5 bases, with 18 bases separating them. The CDR3 reads CASSLGEGQWTEAFF. Written as DNA, the CDR3 is TGTGCCAGCAGCCTGGGGGAGGGGCAGTGGACTGAAGCTTTCTTT.

The J gene is TRBJ2-1, the V gene TRBV4-3; D is unclear. Germline V gene lookup returns CDR1 LGHNA and CDR2 YSLEER. The CDR3 contains 16 residues. The germline V and J ends were trimmed by 0 bases and 3 bases, with 12 bases remaining between them. CDR3 DNA sequence: TGCGCCAGCAGCCAAGATACAGAAAGAAACTACAATGAGCAGTTCTTC. Its protein product is CASSQDTERNYNEQFF.

V is TRBV5-1 and J is TRBJ2-7; TRBD2 matches 11 bases. Unmatched junction bases numbered 6, after V lost 2 bases and J lost 5 bases. The V gene's germline CDR1 is SGHRS and CDR2 YFSETQ. The CDR3 length is 15 residues. This CDR3 is CASSLLAGGPNEQYF. The CDR3 DNA follows: TGCGCCAGCAGCTTATTAGCGGGAGGGCCCAACGAGCAGTACTTC.

CDR3 region: CASSQVADSYEQYF. CDR3 bases: TGCGCCAGCAGCCAAGTAGCAGATTCCTACGAGCAGTACTTC. This chain joins TRBV4-1 and TRBJ2-7; D remains ambiguous. V lost 1 base and J 1 base, leaving 8 bases between the germline ends. Germline V gene data show CDR1 as MGHRA and CDR2 as YSYEKL. This CDR3 is 14 amino acids long.

The CDR3: CASSFESGYGGYTF. CDR3 in DNA: TGTGCCAGCAGCTTTGAGTCAGGGTATGGTGGCTACACCTTC. The chain employs TRBV5-5 and TRBJ1-2; maybe TRBD1 (5 bases). Between the trimmed V and J ends, which lost 2 bases and 7 bases, there was a span of 15 bases. The CDR3 contains 14 residues. CDR1 is SGHKS, CDR2 YYEKEE, per germline (reference sequence).

The V and J genes are TRBV2 and TRBJ2-5; 8 bases match TRBD1. The CDR3 contains 13 residues. The junction had 4 bases not matched to a gene; V was cut back by 6 bases and J by 4 bases. Germline V CDR1 and CDR2: SNHLY, FYNNEI. As DNA, the CDR3 is TGTGCCAGCAGAAGGACAGGGAGAGAGACCCAGTACTTC. Protein: CASRRTGRETQYF. The entire variable domain, with the rest obtained from reference TRBV2 and TRBJ2-5, is as follows: EPEVTQTPSHQVTQMGQEVILRCVPISNHLYFYWYRQILGQKVEFLVSFYNNEISEKSEIFDDQFSVERPDGSNFTLKIRSTKLEDSAMYFCASRRTGRETQYFGPGTRLLVL.

V gene TRBV5-6 combines with J gene TRBJ1-5, with D uncertain. This CDR3 has 12 amino acids. CDR1 is SGHDT and CDR2 is YYEEEE in the germline V gene. V was clipped by 2 bases and J by 3 bases, with 3 bases between them. The CDR3 coding sequence is TGTGCCAGCAGCTTCTCCAATCAGCCCCAGCATTTT. Translation gives CASSFSNQPQHF.

This chain connects TRBV5-1 to TRBJ2-2; unclear D gene. The CDR3 has 14 residues. The V end lost 6 bases, the J end lost 5 bases, and 14 bases lay between the germline ends. The germline V gene has CDR1 SGHRS and CDR2 YFSETQ. Here the CDR3 DNA reads TGCGCCAGCACCCGTAGCCGTGGGACCGGGGAGCTGTTTTTT. Encoded protein: CASTRSRGTGELFF. The full variable domain, its missing parts supplied by reference TRBV5-1 and TRBJ2-2, is KAGVTQTPRYLIKTRGQQVTLSCSPISGHRSVSWYQQTPGQGLQFLFEYFSETQRNKGNFPGRFSGRQFSNSRSEMNVSTLELGDSALYLCASTRSRGTGELFFGEGSRLTVL.

The chain carries TRBV29-1 and TRBJ2-5; possibly TRBD1 for D (6 bases). The length of the CDR3 is 13 residues. V lost 7 bases to trimming and J lost 4 bases, with 16 bases between them. CDR1 is SQVTM and CDR2 is ANQGSEA in the germline V gene. DNA of the CDR3: TGCAGCGGAAAGACAGTACAGGGAGAGACCCAGTACTTC. Translated: CSGKTVQGETQYF.

This clone showed up just once. The chain carries TRBV6-6 and TRBJ2-5, with D possibly TRBD2 on 6 matching bases. The J call is uncertain, as TRBJ2-7 better fits the DNA end. The germline gives CDR1 MNHNY, CDR2 SVGAGI (reference sequence). The CDR3 has 11 amino acids. CDR3 bases: TGTGCCAGCAGGAGGAGGGACGAGCAGTACTTC. Residues: CASRRRDEQYF.

The genes are TRBV4-2 and TRBJ2-1; weak D call: TRBD1 (5 bases). Germline CDR1 LGHNA, CDR2 YNFKEQ. V lost 0 bases and J lost 4, with 16 bases in between. The CDR3 is 17 amino acids. The CDR3 coding sequence is TGTGCCAGCAGCCAAGATCACAAGGGGAACCCTTACAATGAGCAGTTCTTC. Protein sequence: CASSQDHKGNPYNEQFF.

The V gene is TRBV6-1, the J gene TRBJ2-7, with D hard to call. V dropped 8 bases and J dropped 6 bases, with 17 bases sitting between them. CDR1 and CDR2 from the germline V gene are MNHNS and SASEGT. CDR3 length: 13 residues. The CDR3 loop is CASVQRSSIEQYF. CDR3 bases: TGTGCCAGCGTTCAAAGGAGTTCGATCGAGCAGTACTTC.

This CDR3 reads CASKADRNSNQPQHF. CDR3 nucleotides: TGTGCCAGTAAAGCGGACAGAAATAGCAATCAGCCCCAGCATTTT. This chain uses TRBV19 with TRBJ1-5; D is perhaps TRBD1 (6 bases). V lost 7 bases to trimming and J lost 0 bases, with 13 bases between them. The CDR3 is 15 residues long. CDR1 is LNHDA, CDR2 SQIVND, per germline (reference sequence). Variable domain in full (rest from reference TRBV19 and TRBJ1-5): DGGITQSPKYLFRKEGQNVTLSCEQNLNHDAMYWYRQDPGQGLRLIYYSQIVNDFQKGDIAEGYSVSREKKESFPLTVTSAQKNPTAFYLCASKADRNSNQPQHFGDGTRLSIL.

The chain recombines TRBV10-2 with TRBJ2-7; maybe TRBD1 (6 bases). V lost 4 bases and J lost 3, with 13 bases in between. The V gene's germline CDR1 is WSHSY and CDR2 SAAADI. The CDR3 contains 14 residues. CDR3 nucleotide sequence: TGCGCCAGCAGTGTGCCCCACAGGGACTACGAGCAGTACTTC. Translating gives CASSVPHRDYEQYF.

V usage is TRBV19 and J usage is TRBJ2-7; a possible D gene is TRBD2 (6 bases). Trimming took off 3 bases at V and 0 bases at J, with 21 bases between the two ends. Germline V gene sequence: CDR1 LNHDA, CDR2 SQIVND (reference sequence). The CDR3 has 18 residues. CDR3 nucleotides: TGTGCCAGTAGTATTAGTTCAGGGACTTCCTGGGGCTCCTACGAGCAGTACTTC. As protein: CASSISSGTSWGSYEQYF.

V gene TRBV19 combines with J gene TRBJ1-2, with a weak D call TRBD1 (5 bases). Trimming removed 5 bases at V and 4 bases at J, with 14 bases between. Germline V gene lookup returns CDR1 LNHDA and CDR2 SQIVND (reference sequence). The length of the CDR3 is 14 residues. CDR3 DNA sequence: TGTGCCAGTAGTGTACAGGTGACCCCCTATGGCTACACCTTC. Residues: CASSVQVTPYGYTF.